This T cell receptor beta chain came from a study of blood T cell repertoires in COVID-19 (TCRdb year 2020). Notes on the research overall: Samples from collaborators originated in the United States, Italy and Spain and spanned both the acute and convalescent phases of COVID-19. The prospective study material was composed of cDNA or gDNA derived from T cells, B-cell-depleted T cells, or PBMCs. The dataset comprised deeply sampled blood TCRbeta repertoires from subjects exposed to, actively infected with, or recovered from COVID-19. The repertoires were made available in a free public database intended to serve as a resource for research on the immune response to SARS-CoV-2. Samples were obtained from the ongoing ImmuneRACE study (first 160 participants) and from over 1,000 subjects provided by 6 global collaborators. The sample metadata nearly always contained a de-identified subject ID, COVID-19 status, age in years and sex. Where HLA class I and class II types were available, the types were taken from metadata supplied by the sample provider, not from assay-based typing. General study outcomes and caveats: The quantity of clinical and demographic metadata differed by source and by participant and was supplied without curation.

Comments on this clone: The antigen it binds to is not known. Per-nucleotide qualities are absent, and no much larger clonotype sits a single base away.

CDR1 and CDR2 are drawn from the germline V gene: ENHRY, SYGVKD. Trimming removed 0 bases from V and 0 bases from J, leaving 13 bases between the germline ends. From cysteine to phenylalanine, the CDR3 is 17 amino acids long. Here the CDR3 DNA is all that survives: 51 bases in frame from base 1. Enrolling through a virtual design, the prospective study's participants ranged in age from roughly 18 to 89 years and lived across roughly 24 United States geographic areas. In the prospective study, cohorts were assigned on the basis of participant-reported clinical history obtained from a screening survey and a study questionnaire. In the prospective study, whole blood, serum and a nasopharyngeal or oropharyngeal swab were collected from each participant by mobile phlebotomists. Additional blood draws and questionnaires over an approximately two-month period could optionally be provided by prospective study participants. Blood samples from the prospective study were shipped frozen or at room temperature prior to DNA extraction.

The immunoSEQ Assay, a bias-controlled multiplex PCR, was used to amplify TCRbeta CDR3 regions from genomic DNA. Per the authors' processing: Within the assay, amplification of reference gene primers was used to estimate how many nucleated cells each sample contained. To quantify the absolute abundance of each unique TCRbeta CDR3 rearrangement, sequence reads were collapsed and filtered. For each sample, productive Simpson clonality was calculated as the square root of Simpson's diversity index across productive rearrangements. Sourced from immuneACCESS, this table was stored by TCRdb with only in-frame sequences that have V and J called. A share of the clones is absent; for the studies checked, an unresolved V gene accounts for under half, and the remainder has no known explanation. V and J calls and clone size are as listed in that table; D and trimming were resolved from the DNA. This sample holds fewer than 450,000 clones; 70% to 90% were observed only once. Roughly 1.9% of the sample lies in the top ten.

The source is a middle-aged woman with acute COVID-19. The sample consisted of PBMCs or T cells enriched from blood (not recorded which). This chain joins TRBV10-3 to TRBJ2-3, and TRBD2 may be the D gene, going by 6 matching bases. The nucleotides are TGTGCCATCAGTGAGTCGATTCTGCGGGATAGCACAGATACGCAGTATTTT. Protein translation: CAISESILRDSTDTQYF.